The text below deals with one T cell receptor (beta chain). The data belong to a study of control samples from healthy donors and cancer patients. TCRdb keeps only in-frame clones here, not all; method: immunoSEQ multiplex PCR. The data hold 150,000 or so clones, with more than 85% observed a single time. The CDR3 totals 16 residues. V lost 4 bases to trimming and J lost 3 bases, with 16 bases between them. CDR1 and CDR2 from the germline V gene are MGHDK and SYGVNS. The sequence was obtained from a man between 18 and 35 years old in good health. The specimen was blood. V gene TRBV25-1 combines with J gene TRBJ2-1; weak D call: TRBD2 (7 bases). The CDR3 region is CASSGSGGGIYNEQFF. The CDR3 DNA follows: TGTGCCAGCAGTGGTAGTGGGGGGGGCATCTACAATGAGCAGTTCTTC.